The 29 T cell receptor beta chains listed next were all sequenced from one sample in a study of shared clonotypes between healthy human individuals. TCRdb keeps only in-frame clones here, not all; method: immunoSEQ multiplex PCR. The sample lists about 2,500,000 clones; 90% to 95% were seen once. The sequenced sample was naive CD4+ T cells sorted from blood. Documented subset: CD45RA+ positively selected. The receptors were sampled from a man younger than 30 in good health.

The chain is built from TRBV6-6 and TRBJ1-6; perhaps TRBD1 as D (5 bases). The ends were cut back, 2 bases at V and 8 bases at J, with 7 bases in the middle. CDR1 is MNHNY and CDR2 is SVGAGI in the germline V gene (reference sequence). The CDR3 runs 13 residues. Written as DNA, the CDR3 is TGTGCCAGCAGTTACGGACATGATTCACCCCTCCACTTT. Translated: CASSYGHDSPLHF.

The gene calls are TRBV28 and TRBJ2-2; D gene ambiguous. The CDR3 has 13 residues. Germline CDR1 MDHEN, CDR2 SYDVKM. Between the trimmed V and J ends, which lost 2 bases and 6 bases, there was a span of 7 bases. This CDR3 reads CASSLQAAGELFF. In DNA, the CDR3 is TGTGCCAGCAGTTTACAGGCGGCCGGGGAGCTGTTTTTT.

The chain couples TRBV19 to TRBJ2-7; the match to TRBD2 covers 14 bases. This CDR3 has 15 residues. Germline values: CDR1 LNHDA, CDR2 SQIVND (reference sequence). With V trimmed by 6 bases and J by 7 bases, 8 bases remained unmatched. Here the CDR3 DNA reads TGTGCCAGTAGCTCCGGGACTAGCGGGAGCCGGGAGCAGTACTTC. Translated: CASSSGTSGSREQYF.

The genes are TRBV11-2 and TRBJ2-7; 7 bases line up with TRBD2. The junction had 8 bases not matched to a gene; V was cut back by 1 base and J by 2 bases. The CDR3 covers 16 residues. CDR1 SGHAT and CDR2 FQNNGV come from the germline V gene. The CDR3 loop is CASSLGSGKIPYEQYF. CDR3 in DNA: TGTGCCAGCAGCTTAGGCAGCGGGAAGATCCCCTACGAGCAGTACTTC.

This chain uses TRBV19 with TRBJ1-5, with TRBD1 identical over 8 bases. Germline-derived CDR1 and CDR2 are LNHDA and SQIVND (reference sequence). The CDR3 sequence is 14 residues long. J was trimmed by 6 bases and V by 5 bases; bases with no gene match: 6. The CDR3 loop is CASSAWTGSQPQHF. CDR3 DNA sequence: TGTGCCAGTAGTGCCTGGACAGGGAGTCAGCCCCAGCATTTT.

This chain connects TRBV5-1 to TRBJ2-5; D is tentatively TRBD1 or TRBD2 (6 bases each). The germline gives CDR1 SGHRS, CDR2 YFSETQ. The V end lost 1 base, the J end lost 4 bases, and 14 bases lay between the germline ends. The CDR3 consists of 15 residues. CDR3 nucleotide sequence: TGCGCCAGCAGCTTGTACAGGGAGGTAGGAGAGACCCAGTACTTC. Residues: CASSLYREVGETQYF. Full variable domain (remainder filled in from reference TRBV5-1 and TRBJ2-5): KAGVTQTPRYLIKTRGQQVTLSCSPISGHRSVSWYQQTPGQGLQFLFEYFSETQRNKGNFPGRFSGRQFSNSRSEMNVSTLELGDSALYLCASSLYREVGETQYFGPGTRLLVL.

Details on this clone: In the same sample, other DNA sequences code for this CDR3. The chain combines TRBV5-1 with TRBJ1-2; possible D gene TRBD1, 5 bases. The CDR3 covers 14 residues. Trimming removed 0 bases from V and 3 bases from J, with 9 bases in between. Germline lookup yields CDR1 SGHRS and CDR2 YFSETQ. This CDR3 is CASSLAGGDYGYTF. In DNA, the CDR3 is TGCGCCAGCAGCTTGGCGGGGGGTGACTATGGCTACACCTTC. The whole variable domain, filled in from reference TRBV5-1 and TRBJ1-2, reads KAGVTQTPRYLIKTRGQQVTLSCSPISGHRSVSWYQQTPGQGLQFLFEYFSETQRNKGNFPGRFSGRQFSNSRSEMNVSTLELGDSALYLCASSLAGGDYGYTFGSGTRLTVV.

The rearrangement joins TRBV5-1 to TRBJ2-3; a weak D match, TRBD1 (6 bases). In germline, CDR1 is SGHRS, CDR2 YFSETQ. The CDR3 length is 17 residues. The V gene lost 0 bases and the J gene lost 0 bases, with 14 bases spanning the gap. This CDR3 is CASSLGRGGSSTDTQYF. The CDR3 DNA is TGCGCCAGCAGCTTGGGGAGAGGGGGTAGTAGCACAGATACGCAGTATTTT.

This clone was detected only a few times. The V call is TRBV20-1, the J call TRBJ1-1, with D possibly being TRBD1 (6 bases). Germline CDR1 DFQATT, CDR2 SNEGSKA (reference sequence). The CDR3 spans 10 residues. The V and J ends lost 6 bases and 6 bases respectively, with 8 bases between them. CDR3 bases: TGCAGTGCCGGACAGTCTGAAGCTTTCTTT. Translated, it gives CSAGQSEAFF.

In regard to this clone: The same CDR3 can be traced to other DNA sequences in this sample. The V call is TRBV5-1, the J call TRBJ2-3, with D unclear. The germline V and J ends were trimmed by 4 bases and 1 base, with 7 bases remaining between them. The CDR3 runs to 13 residues. Per the germline V gene, CDR1 is SGHRS and CDR2 is YFSETQ. This CDR3 is CASSPQGTDTQYF. The CDR3 DNA reads TGCGCCAGCAGCCCCCAAGGCACAGATACGCAGTATTTT.

The chain employs TRBV5-1 and TRBJ2-3, with TRBD2 matching over 9 bases. CDR3 size: 15 residues. Unmatched junction bases numbered 4, after V lost 3 bases and J lost 2 bases. Germline V CDR1 and CDR2: SGHRS, YFSETQ. This CDR3 is CASSSSGTNTDTQYF. CDR3 DNA: TGCGCCAGCAGCTCTAGCGGGACAAACACAGATACGCAGTATTTT.

The chain couples TRBV11-2 to TRBJ1-2, with TRBD1 matching 7 bases. Germline assignment: CDR1 SGHAT and CDR2 FQNNGV. J was trimmed by 6 bases and V by 5 bases; bases with no gene match: 12. There are 15 residues in the CDR3. The DNA of the CDR3 is TGTGCCAGCAGCCCCTCCCTCGACAGGGATCATGGCTACACCTTC. Encoded protein: CASSPSLDRDHGYTF.

The chain couples TRBV5-1 to TRBJ2-7; 14 bases map to TRBD2. Looked up from germline, CDR1 is SGHRS and CDR2 is YFSETQ. This CDR3 contains 16 residues. The V and J ends lost 4 bases and 7 bases, in that order; junction bases with no gene match: 10. For the CDR3, the DNA is TGCGCCAGCAGCGGCGGGGGGACTAGCGGGAGATGGGAGCAGTACTTC. It specifies CASSGGGTSGRWEQYF.

The chain carries TRBV6-5 and TRBJ2-7, with D maybe TRBD1 (6 bases). The germline V gene has CDR1 MNHEY and CDR2 SVGAGI. The CDR3 runs to 15 residues. The ends were cut back, 6 bases at V and 0 bases at J, with 15 bases in the middle. CDR3 coding DNA: TGTGCCAGCAGCCGTGGACAGATACTCTCCTACGAGCAGTACTTC. Translation gives CASSRGQILSYEQYF.

The chain recombines TRBV30 with TRBJ2-1; no firm D call. This CDR3 has 12 amino acids. With 2 bases removed from V and 0 bases from J, the gap between germline ends came to 2 bases. The germline V gene encodes CDR1 GTSNPN and CDR2 SVGIG (reference sequence). The CDR3 DNA reads as TGTGCCTGGAGTACCTCCTACAATGAGCAGTTCTTC. This translates into CAWSTSYNEQFF.

The chain is built from TRBV5-6 and TRBJ2-3, with 9 positions matching TRBD1. Germline-derived CDR1 and CDR2 are SGHDT and YYEEEE. V was pared by 8 bases and J by 0 bases, with 10 bases of the junction left unmatched. The length of the CDR3 is 16 residues. CDR3: CASRLDRGFSTDTQYF. DNA of the CDR3: TGTGCCAGTCGGCTGGACAGGGGATTTAGCACAGATACGCAGTATTTT.

The rearrangement joins TRBV4-2 to TRBJ2-3; D may be TRBD2 (5 bases). V was trimmed by 5 bases and J by 2 bases, leaving 11 bases between them. Germline lookup yields CDR1 LGHNA and CDR2 YNFKEQ. The length of the CDR3 is 14 residues. CDR3: CASSSRESTDTQYF. DNA for the CDR3: TGTGCCAGCAGCTCCCGGGAATCCACAGATACGCAGTATTTT.

CDR3 DNA: TGCGCCAGCAGCCGTGGGGATGGTGCCGGGAGCGCCAATGAGCAGTTCTTC. It yields the protein CASSRGDGAGSANEQFF. This chain connects TRBV4-1 to TRBJ2-1, with D possibly TRBD2 on 6 matching bases. Germline V gene data show CDR1 as MGHRA and CDR2 as YSYEKL. V lost 4 bases and J 6 bases, leaving 22 bases between the germline ends. CDR3 size: 17 residues.

This sequence joins TRBV9 and TRBJ2-7, with 7 bases aligning to TRBD1. Unmatched junction bases numbered 9, after V lost 0 bases and J lost 0 bases. This CDR3 contains 17 residues. The V gene's germline CDR1 is SGDLS and CDR2 YYNGEE. CDR3 amino acids: CASSVGQGVGNSYEQYF. The CDR3 nucleotides are TGTGCCAGCAGCGTAGGCCAGGGGGTTGGGAACTCCTACGAGCAGTACTTC.

The chain combines TRBV5-1 with TRBJ1-4; perhaps TRBD1 as D (6 bases). V lost 0 bases and J 1 base, leaving 10 bases between the germline ends. The CDR3 runs 16 residues. Germline CDR1 SGHRS, CDR2 YFSETQ. The CDR3, as DNA: TGCGCCAGCAGCTTGGAGGGGGGTTTAACTAATGAAAAACTGTTTTTT. Amino acid sequence: CASSLEGGLTNEKLFF.

This clone was seen only once. V and J are TRBV11-2 and TRBJ1-4; D might be TRBD1 (5 bases). Germline V lookup: CDR1 SGHAT, CDR2 FQNNGV. The CDR3 is made up of 17 amino acids. V was clipped by 1 base and J by 5 bases, with 17 bases between them. In nucleotides, the CDR3 is TGTGCCAGCAGCTTAGCCCAGGGAGGGCTGTTAAATGAAAAACTGTTTTTT. It yields the protein CASSLAQGGLLNEKLFF. Based on the CDR3 plus reference TRBV11-2 and TRBJ1-4, the full variable domain is EAGVAQSPRYKIIEKRQSVAFWCNPISGHATLYWYQQILGQGPKLLIQFQNNGVVDDSQLPKDRFSAERLKGVDSTLKIQPAKLEDSAVYLCASSLAQGGLLNEKLFFGSGTQLSVL.

To note about this clone: Other DNA sequences from this sample encode an identical CDR3 as well. The chain links TRBV18 to TRBJ1-1; D is unresolved. This CDR3 comprises 12 residues. Germline loops: CDR1 KGHSH, CDR2 LQKENI. The V and J ends lost 4 bases and 3 bases respectively, with 6 bases between them. The CDR3 DNA sequence: TGTGCCAGCTCACGTACCGACACTGAAGCTTTCTTT. Protein: CASSRTDTEAFF.

V is TRBV30 and J is TRBJ1-4, with D possibly TRBD1 on 5 matching bases. V lost 4 bases and J lost 8, with 14 bases in between. Per germline, CDR1 GTSNPN and CDR2 SVGIG (reference sequence). The CDR3 consists of 13 residues. CDR3 region: CAWMYGAPEKLFF. The CDR3 coding sequence is TGTGCCTGGATGTATGGGGCCCCGGAAAAACTGTTTTTT. The whole variable domain, remainder taken from reference TRBV30 and TRBJ1-4, is SQTIHQWPATLVQPVGSPLSLECTVEGTSNPNLYWYRQAAGRGLQLLFYSVGIGQISSEVPQNLSASRPQDRQFILSSKKLLLSDSGFYLCAWMYGAPEKLFFGSGTQLSVL.

The genes are TRBV30 and TRBJ1-1; D not resolved. The CDR3 extends over 13 amino acids. The V and J ends lost 4 bases and 1 base respectively, with 10 bases between them. Germline loops: CDR1 GTSNPN, CDR2 SVGIG (reference sequence). DNA for the CDR3: TGTGCCTGGAAAACAGATGGGAACACTGAAGCTTTCTTT. The encoded protein is CAWKTDGNTEAFF. The full variable domain, rest sourced from reference TRBV30 and TRBJ1-1, is SQTIHQWPATLVQPVGSPLSLECTVEGTSNPNLYWYRQAAGRGLQLLFYSVGIGQISSEVPQNLSASRPQDRQFILSSKKLLLSDSGFYLCAWKTDGNTEAFFGQGTRLTVV.

The chain recombines TRBV28 with TRBJ2-5, with TRBD2 matching over 15 bases. CDR3 size: 20 residues. Trimming at V came to 5 bases and at J to 4 bases, leaving 17 bases not matched to a gene. Germline V gene sequence: CDR1 MDHEN, CDR2 SYDVKM. CDR3 DNA sequence: TGTGCCAGCAGTACCACTTGGACTAGCGGGGGGGCGGGGTCGTCAGAGACCCAGTACTTC. It is translated as CASSTTWTSGGAGSSETQYF.

The chain joins TRBV10-3 to TRBJ2-5; TRBD2 agrees at 11 bases. Germline V gene lookup returns CDR1 ENHRY and CDR2 SYGVKD. The V and J ends lost 2 bases and 5 bases, in that order; junction bases with no gene match: 13. The CDR3 contains 18 residues. The CDR3 coding sequence is TGTGCCATCAGTGAGGATAGCGGGAGGGCAAAGGGGGACGAGACCCAGTACTTC. Its protein is CAISEDSGRAKGDETQYF.

The chain uses TRBV2 and TRBJ2-5, with D perhaps given as TRBD1 or TRBD2 (5 bases each). V was clipped by 6 bases and J by 5 bases, with 13 bases between them. Per germline, CDR1 SNHLY and CDR2 FYNNEI. The CDR3 sequence is 13 residues long. The CDR3, as DNA: TGTGCCAGCAGCGAGGGGATATGGGAGACCCAGTACTTC. This translates into CASSEGIWETQYF.

This clone was detected once. V gene TRBV7-8 combines with J gene TRBJ2-7, with TRBD2 matching 14 bases. The CDR3 covers 16 residues. From germline, CDR1 is SGHVS and CDR2 FQNEAQ. J gave up 4 bases and V 7 bases, and 9 bases lay outside the gene matches. The DNA for the CDR3 is TGTGCCAGCACCCTACAGGGACTAGCGGGAGAATACGAGCAGTACTTC. Translation gives CASTLQGLAGEYEQYF.

V gene TRBV28 combines with J gene TRBJ2-7; 10 bases agree with TRBD1. Germline V lookup: CDR1 MDHEN, CDR2 SYDVKM. This CDR3 region has 16 residues. V lost 4 bases, J lost 7 bases, and 13 bases stayed unmatched. This CDR3 reads CASSSPGQGPRREQYF. Here the CDR3 DNA reads TGTGCCAGCAGTTCTCCGGGACAGGGGCCCCGTAGGGAGCAGTACTTC.